The 5 T cell receptor beta chains below all came from one sample that was sequenced in a study of CD8+ T cells in alopecia areata. The sequencing template was cDNA reverse transcribed from extracted RNA. TCRdb's table, derived via immunoSEQ multiplex PCR, lists solely in-frame clones and lacks some. Of 150,000 or so clones listed, 55% are singletons. The material sequenced was CD4+ T cells sorted from blood. The receptors were sampled from a human donor in good health.

V and J are TRBV6-1 and TRBJ1-5; no clear D gene. The CDR3 length is 12 residues. Germline assignment: CDR1 MNHNS and CDR2 SASEGT. The V end was cut by 2 bases, the J end by 7 bases, with 6 bases between. CDR3 sequence (DNA): TGTGCCAGCAGTGAAAGCAGACAGCCCCAGCATTTT. Its protein product is CASSESRQPQHF.

This clone has a handful of counts. The J gene is TRBJ2-5, the V gene TRBV7-9, with a tentative D call TRBD2 (5 bases). Trimming took 4 bases from V and 4 from J, leaving 13 bases between them. The CDR3 is 14 amino acids. Germline V gene data show CDR1 as SEHNR and CDR2 as FQNEAQ (reference sequence). The CDR3 DNA sequence: TGTGCCAGCAGCTCCCCCGGGGTAGGAGAGACCCAGTACTTC. Protein: CASSSPGVGETQYF.

This rearrangement joins TRBV29-1 to TRBJ2-5; 7 bases are a match to TRBD2. After removal of 5 bases from V and 4 bases from J, the junction contained 4 bases not matched to a gene. There are 12 residues in the CDR3. Germline CDR1 SQVTM, CDR2 ANQGSEA. The CDR3 region is CSVSGRGETQYF. Written as DNA, the CDR3 is TGCAGCGTTTCAGGGAGGGGAGAGACCCAGTACTTC. The full variable domain, completed using reference TRBV29-1 and TRBJ2-5, is SAVISQKPSRDICQRGTSLTIQCQVDSQVTMMFWYRQQPGQSLTLIATANQGSEATYESGFVIDKFPISRPNLTFSTLTVSNMSPEDSSIYLCSVSGRGETQYFGPGTRLLVL.

This clone was observed a handful of times. The genes are TRBV28 and TRBJ1-1; D remains ambiguous. The CDR3 consists of 11 residues. Germline V gene sequence: CDR1 MDHEN, CDR2 SYDVKM. The V and J ends lost 1 base and 3 bases respectively, with 0 bases between them. The CDR3 loop reads CASSLYTEAFF. DNA for the CDR3: TGTGCCAGCAGTTTATACACTGAAGCTTTCTTT. Together with reference TRBV28 and TRBJ1-1, the CDR3 gives the full variable domain: DVKVTQSSRYLVKRTGEKVFLECVQDMDHENMFWYRQDPGLGLRLIYFSYDVKMKEKGDIPEGYSVSREKKERFSLILESASTNQTSMYLCASSLYTEAFFGQGTRLTVV.

This clone was seen more than once but under ten times. The chain recombines TRBV5-1 with TRBJ2-2; possibly TRBD1 for D (5 bases). Germline CDR1 is SGHRS and CDR2 is YFSETQ. V shed 4 bases and J shed 7 bases, with 14 bases lying between them. CDR3 length: 14 residues. The CDR3 spells CASSRVKGDGELFF. The CDR3 region has the DNA TGCGCCAGCAGCCGAGTGAAAGGGGACGGGGAGCTGTTTTTT.